The 31 T cell receptor beta chains below were found in one sample sequenced in a study of T cell responses to AZD1222 COVID-19 vaccine (dated by TCRdb to the early 2020s). The intended sense of this specimen's time point label: baseline before first vaccination. The sample's treatment or condition label is to be understood as: meningococcal conjugate vaccine given as trial control. Preparation of the library involved the immunoSEQ multiplex PCR assay. In TCRdb, the immuneACCESS table is reduced to in-frame sequences with V and J assigned. These tables do not hold every clone; where another copy was compared, an unresolved V gene accounts for under half, and the others remain unexplained. Counted in this sample were some 150,000 clones; approximately 93% of them appeared once. The ten largest account for more than 0.8% of the sample. Sample: peripheral blood, taken on day 0 of MenACWY control vaccination. These TCRs come from an adult in good health.

This chain links TRBV7-2 with TRBJ1-4, with D hard to call. The germline CDR1 and CDR2 sequences are SGHTA and FQGNSA. Trimming pared 1 base from V and 7 bases from J, leaving 10 bases between. The CDR3 sequence is 14 residues long. CDR3: CASSLVPGVEKLFF. CDR3 nucleotide sequence: TGTGCCAGCAGCTTAGTACCCGGGGTTGAAAAACTGTTTTTT.

This clone was observed a single time. The V gene is TRBV28, the J gene TRBJ2-6; D may be TRBD1 or TRBD2 (5 bases each). The germline gives CDR1 MDHEN, CDR2 SYDVKM. This CDR3 region has 16 residues. Trimming removed 3 bases from V and 0 bases from J, with 9 bases in between. The CDR3 sequence is CASSFRGHSGANVLTF. The CDR3 DNA is TGTGCCAGCAGTTTCCGGGGCCACTCTGGGGCCAACGTCCTGACTTTC.

V and J are TRBV7-9 and TRBJ1-4, with 10 bases identical to TRBD1. Germline V gene sequence: CDR1 SEHNR, CDR2 FQNEAQ (reference sequence). V was pared by 5 bases and J by 2 bases, with 8 bases of the junction left unmatched. The CDR3 contains 17 residues. The CDR3 spells CASSTGQGVATNEKLFF. In DNA, the CDR3 is TGTGCCAGCAGCACCGGACAGGGGGTGGCTACTAATGAAAAACTGTTTTTT. Together with reference TRBV7-9 and TRBJ1-4, the CDR3 gives the full variable domain: DTGVSQNPRHKITKRGQNVTFRCDPISEHNRLYWYRQTLGQGPEFLTYFQNEAQLEKSRLLSDRFSAERPKGSFSTLEIQRTEQGDSAMYLCASSTGQGVATNEKLFFGSGTQLSVL.

The genes are TRBV6-5 and TRBJ2-3, with 8 bases aligning to TRBD1. The ends lost 5 bases at V and 6 bases at J; junction bases unmatched: 1. The length of the CDR3 is 12 residues. Per germline, CDR1 MNHEY and CDR2 SVGAGI. The CDR3 sequence is CASSRTGDTQYF. DNA of the CDR3: TGTGCCAGCAGTCGGACAGGGGATACGCAGTATTTT.

The chain links TRBV5-4 to TRBJ1-4; the D gene is possibly TRBD1 (5 bases). The germline CDR1 and CDR2 sequences are SGHNT and YYREEE (reference sequence). CDR3 length: 18 amino acids. V shed 4 bases and J shed 0 bases, with 19 bases lying between them. The CDR3, as DNA: TGTGCCAGCAGCCCTGGCGAATCAGGGTCTGCAACTAATGAAAAACTGTTTTTT. It specifies CASSPGESGSATNEKLFF.

This chain joins TRBV19 and TRBJ1-5, with a weak D call TRBD1 (5 bases). CDR3 length equals 16 residues. The V end was cut by 2 bases, the J end by 6 bases, with 17 bases between. Germline V CDR1 and CDR2: LNHDA, SQIVND (reference sequence). The CDR3 loop is CASSIRGVAAGQPQHF. The CDR3 DNA sequence: TGTGCCAGTAGTATACGGGGGGTCGCAGCGGGTCAGCCCCAGCATTTT.

J is TRBJ2-1 and V is TRBV7-3, with a possible D match to TRBD1 (6 bases). V lost 5 bases, J lost 8 bases, and 16 bases lay in between. The V gene's germline CDR1 is SGHTA and CDR2 FQGTGA. The CDR3 totals 14 residues. The CDR3 loop reads CASSRYGGGDEQFF. In DNA, the CDR3 is TGTGCCAGCAGCCGCTATGGGGGCGGAGATGAGCAGTTCTTC.

This sequence joins TRBV13 and TRBJ1-3; 11 bases map to TRBD1. J gave up 9 bases and V 3 bases, and 4 bases lay outside the gene matches. Germline V gene lookup returns CDR1 PRHDT and CDR2 FYEKMQ (reference sequence). The CDR3 has 14 residues. This CDR3 is CASSFGQGASTIYF. In nucleotides, the CDR3 is TGTGCCAGCAGCTTTGGACAGGGGGCTTCCACCATATATTTT.

The rearrangement joins TRBV6-2 or TRBV6-3 to TRBJ1-2, with 7 bases lining up with TRBD1. With 0 bases clipped from V and 1 base from J, the junction kept 5 bases outside the gene matches. Germline assignment: CDR1 MNHEY and CDR2 SVGEGT. The CDR3 consists of 16 residues. CDR3 sequence reads: CASSYSRQGNNYGYTF. The CDR3 DNA reads TGTGCCAGCAGTTACTCGAGACAGGGAAATAACTATGGCTACACCTTC.

J is TRBJ2-3 and V is TRBV12-3 or TRBV12-4; no reliable D call. The V gene lost 3 bases and the J gene lost 5 bases, with 3 bases spanning the gap. This CDR3 has 11 amino acids. CDR3 amino acids: CASSFVDTQYF. CDR3 bases: TGTGCCAGCAGTTTTGTAGATACGCAGTATTTT.

This clone was observed a few times. V is TRBV28 and J is TRBJ1-2, with D possibly TRBD1 on 5 matching bases. Germline V gene data show CDR1 as MDHEN and CDR2 as SYDVKM. This CDR3 region has 12 residues. Trimming cost V 6 bases and J 4 bases, with 9 bases left between them. The CDR3 reads CASSSTGYGYTF. DNA for the CDR3: TGTGCCAGCAGCTCCACAGGCTATGGCTACACCTTC.

Note on this clone: Other DNA sequences in the sample encode the same CDR3. This chain uses TRBV5-1 with TRBJ1-1, with D maybe TRBD1 (5 bases). The germline gives CDR1 SGHRS, CDR2 YFSETQ. This CDR3 comprises 13 residues. V was trimmed by 1 base and J by 2 bases, leaving 6 bases between them. Here the CDR3 reads CASSLTGNTEAFF. CDR3 nucleotides: TGCGCCAGCAGCTTGACAGGAAACACTGAAGCTTTCTTT. The full variable domain, completed using reference TRBV5-1 and TRBJ1-1, is KAGVTQTPRYLIKTRGQQVTLSCSPISGHRSVSWYQQTPGQGLQFLFEYFSETQRNKGNFPGRFSGRQFSNSRSEMNVSTLELGDSALYLCASSLTGNTEAFFGQGTRLTVV.

This clone was seen just once. This chain joins TRBV9 and TRBJ2-3; TRBD2 aligns across 7 bases. Germline CDR1 reads SGDLS; CDR2 reads YYNGEE. The CDR3 has 13 residues. With V trimmed by 0 bases and J by 9 bases, 4 bases remained unmatched. DNA of the CDR3: TGTGCCAGCAGCGTAGAGGCCGGGGGGACGCAGTATTTT. Its protein product is CASSVEAGGTQYF.

The V call is TRBV9, the J call TRBJ1-2; D is perhaps TRBD1 (5 bases). Trimming stripped 0 bases from V and 7 bases from J, with 16 bases between. This CDR3 contains 15 residues. Germline values: CDR1 SGDLS, CDR2 YYNGEE. CDR3 sequence: CASSVGRTGLSGYTF. The CDR3 DNA reads TGTGCCAGCAGCGTAGGTAGGACGGGGCTTAGTGGCTACACCTTC.

J is TRBJ2-1 and V is TRBV5-6; no firm D call. CDR3 length: 12 residues. The germline gives CDR1 SGHDT, CDR2 YYEEEE. Deletions cut 5 bases from V and 6 bases from J, with 9 bases between. CDR3 region: CASSGLSNEQFF. CDR3 DNA sequence: TGTGCCAGCAGTGGCCTTAGCAATGAGCAGTTCTTC.

Here the CDR3 reads CASSVIQTNEQFF. The DNA for the CDR3 is TGTGCCAGCAGTGTCATACAGACCAATGAGCAGTTCTTC. The chain recombines TRBV28 with TRBJ2-1; no reliable D call. In germline, CDR1 is MDHEN, CDR2 SYDVKM. Deletions cut 5 bases from V and 6 bases from J, with 11 bases between. The CDR3 has 13 residues.

This chain joins TRBV4-2 and TRBJ2-7; D may match TRBD1 or TRBD2 (5 bases each). Between the trimmed V and J ends, which lost 1 base and 0 bases, there was a span of 13 bases. Germline CDR1 and CDR2: LGHNA and YNFKEQ. The CDR3 is 16 residues long. The CDR3 region has the DNA TGTGCCAGCAGCCAAGTAGTGGGGGAGAGCTCCTACGAGCAGTACTTC. This sequence encodes CASSQVVGESSYEQYF.

V usage is TRBV5-5 and J usage is TRBJ1-5, with a tentative D call TRBD1 (5 bases). Germline assignment: CDR1 SGHKS and CDR2 YYEKEE (reference sequence). The CDR3 totals 13 residues. V lost 4 bases and J lost 5, with 10 bases in between. The CDR3 bases are TGTGCCAGCAGCACGGGGGATTATCAGCCCCAGCATTTT. Amino acid sequence: CASSTGDYQPQHF.

The rearrangement uses TRBV5-4 and TRBJ1-2; D is perhaps TRBD1 (5 bases). V lost 4 bases, J lost 8 bases, and 18 bases lay in between. Germline V gene data show CDR1 as SGHNT and CDR2 as YYREEE (reference sequence). The CDR3 is made up of 14 amino acids. The chain's CDR3 is CASSQGLNTGGYTF. CDR3 DNA sequence: TGTGCCAGCAGCCAGGGACTGAATACGGGGGGCTACACCTTC.

The chain recombines TRBV4-1 with TRBJ1-1, with D possibly TRBD1 on 5 matching bases. CDR3 length: 15 amino acids. CDR1 is MGHRA, CDR2 YSYEKL, per germline. Trimming removed 4 bases at V and 3 bases at J, with 15 bases between. In DNA, the CDR3 is TGCGCCAGCAGCCCCCTGGGGGTTGAGGACACTGAAGCTTTCTTT. Its translation: CASSPLGVEDTEAFF.

In this sample, this clone turned up once. V gene TRBV11-1 combines with J gene TRBJ1-3; tentative D call: TRBD1 (5 bases). This CDR3 has 15 amino acids. Germline-derived CDR1 and CDR2 are SGHAT and FQDESV (reference sequence). Trimming cost V 5 bases and J 3 bases, with 14 bases left between them. CDR3 coding DNA: TGTGCCAGCAGCCCGCAGGGTTTCCTTGGAAACACCATATATTTT. Its translation: CASSPQGFLGNTIYF.

This clone was recorded once. The genes are TRBV4-2 and TRBJ1-1, with TRBD1 identical over 8 bases. The CDR3 contains 15 residues. Per the germline V gene, CDR1 is LGHNA and CDR2 is YNFKEQ. Trimming cost V 0 bases and J 4 bases; bases outside gene matches: 4. Here the CDR3 reads CASSQETGGGTEAFF. The DNA of the CDR3 is TGTGCCAGCAGCCAAGAAACAGGGGGGGGCACTGAAGCTTTCTTT.

The chain carries TRBV7-2 and TRBJ1-6, with 10 positions matching TRBD1. CDR1 is SGHTA and CDR2 is FQGNSA in the germline V gene. The J segment lost 6 bases and the V segment lost 5 bases, leaving 1 base of the junction unmatched. This CDR3 is 14 amino acids long. The CDR3 sequence: CASSRDRGNSPLHF. The DNA for the CDR3 is TGTGCCAGCAGCCGGGACAGGGGTAATTCACCCCTCCACTTT.

The V gene is TRBV28, the J gene TRBJ2-4, with D possibly being TRBD1 (7 bases). The germline V gene encodes CDR1 MDHEN and CDR2 SYDVKM. This CDR3 has 16 residues. Trimming stripped 6 bases from V and 0 bases from J, with 15 bases between. The CDR3 DNA is TGTGCCAGCAGCGCGGGGACAGAACTAGCCAAAAACATTCAGTACTTC. It codes for CASSAGTELAKNIQYF.

Comment on this clone: One end of the junction fails to match germline, which may point to a read error. The chain uses TRBV7-2 and TRBJ1-2, with D maybe TRBD1 (5 bases). This CDR3 has 14 residues. The V gene's germline CDR1 is SGHTA and CDR2 FQGNSA. Written as DNA, the CDR3 is TGTGCCAGCAGCGTAGCTGGGGCCTCAGGAGGCTACACCTTC. Protein: CASSVAGASGGYTF.

The CDR3 here is CASSVRTGGNTIYF. CDR3 DNA: TGTGCCAGCAGCGTAAGGACAGGGGGAAACACCATATATTTT. This chain uses TRBV9 with TRBJ1-3, with 8 bases lining up with TRBD1. CDR3 length: 14 amino acids. The junction had 1 base not matched to a gene; V was cut back by 1 base and J by 4 bases. Looked up from germline, CDR1 is SGDLS and CDR2 is YYNGEE. Based on the CDR3 plus reference TRBV9 and TRBJ1-3, the full variable domain is DSGVTQTPKHLITATGQRVTLRCSPRSGDLSVYWYQQSLDQGLQFLIQYYNGEERAKGNILERFSAQQFPDLHSELNLSSLELGDSALYFCASSVRTGGNTIYFGEGSWLTVV.

V gene TRBV5-4 combines with J gene TRBJ1-1; no reliable D call. V was cut by 0 bases and J by 1 base, with 7 bases left in between. The CDR3 consists of 14 residues. Per germline, CDR1 SGHNT and CDR2 YYREEE (reference sequence). The CDR3 DNA reads TGTGCCAGCAGCTTGGATACAACGAACACTGAAGCTTTCTTT. Its translation: CASSLDTTNTEAFF.

The rearrangement uses TRBV4-2 and TRBJ1-5; the D gene is possibly TRBD1 (6 bases). The CDR3 extends over 14 amino acids. Per the germline V gene, CDR1 is LGHNA and CDR2 is YNFKEQ. V lost 0 bases to trimming and J lost 5 bases, with 8 bases between them. The CDR3 nucleotides are TGTGCCAGCAGCCAAGACGGGGGGCATCAGCCCCAGCATTTT. It yields the protein CASSQDGGHQPQHF.

This clone was seen just once. The V and J genes are TRBV5-5 and TRBJ2-7; 11 bases align to TRBD2. The CDR3 totals 19 residues. Losses at the gene ends were 4 bases for V and 5 bases for J; bases not matched to a gene: 20. Germline CDR1 is SGHKS and CDR2 is YYEKEE (reference sequence). CDR3 protein: CASSTTGTSGIYPMNEQYF. CDR3 coding DNA: TGTGCCAGCAGCACGACCGGGACTAGCGGAATATATCCCATGAACGAGCAGTACTTC.

This clone counts as medium-sized (0.01 to 0.1%). The chain recombines TRBV7-8 with TRBJ2-1; D is unresolved. The CDR3 runs 14 residues. Germline V gene sequence: CDR1 SGHVS, CDR2 FQNEAQ. Trimming shortened V by 1 base and J by 7 bases, and 11 bases separated the two germline ends. The chain's CDR3 is CASSLGLVINEQFF. CDR3 sequence (DNA): TGTGCCAGCAGCTTAGGGTTAGTCATAAATGAGCAGTTCTTC.

The chain couples TRBV2 to TRBJ1-1; 7 bases agree with TRBD1. The CDR3 covers 15 residues. CDR1 and CDR2 from the germline V gene are SNHLY and FYNNEI. The trim removed 11 bases at V and 3 bases at J, leaving 15 bases unmatched. DNA for the CDR3: TGTGCCTCAGCAGGGGGGGCAGTAGTTGACACTGAAGCTTTCTTT. Translating it yields CASAGGAVVDTEAFF.